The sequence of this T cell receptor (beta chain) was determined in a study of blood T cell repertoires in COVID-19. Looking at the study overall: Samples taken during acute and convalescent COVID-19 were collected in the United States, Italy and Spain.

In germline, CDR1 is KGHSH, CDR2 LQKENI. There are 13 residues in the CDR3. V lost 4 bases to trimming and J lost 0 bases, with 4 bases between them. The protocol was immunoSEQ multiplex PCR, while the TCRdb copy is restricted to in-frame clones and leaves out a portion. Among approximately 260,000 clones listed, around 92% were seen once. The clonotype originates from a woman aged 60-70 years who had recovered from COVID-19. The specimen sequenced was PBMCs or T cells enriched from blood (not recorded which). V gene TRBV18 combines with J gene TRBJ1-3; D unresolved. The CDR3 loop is CASSLGSGNTIYF. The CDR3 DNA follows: TGTGCCAGCTCACTCGGCTCTGGAAACACCATATATTTT.